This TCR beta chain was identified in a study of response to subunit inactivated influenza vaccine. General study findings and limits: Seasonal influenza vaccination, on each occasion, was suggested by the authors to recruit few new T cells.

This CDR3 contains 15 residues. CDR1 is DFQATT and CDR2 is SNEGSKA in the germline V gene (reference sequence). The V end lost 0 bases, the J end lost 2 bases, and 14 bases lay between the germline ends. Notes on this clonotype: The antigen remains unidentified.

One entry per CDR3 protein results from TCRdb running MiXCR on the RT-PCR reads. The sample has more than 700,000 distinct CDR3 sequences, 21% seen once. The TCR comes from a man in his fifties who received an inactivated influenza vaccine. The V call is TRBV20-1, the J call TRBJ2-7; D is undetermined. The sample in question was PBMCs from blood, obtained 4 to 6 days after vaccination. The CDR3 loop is CSARDVVSQAYEQYF. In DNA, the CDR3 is TGCAGTGCTAGAGATGTCGTCAGTCAAGCCTACGAGCAGTACTTC.